This T cell receptor beta chain was captured by sequencing in a study of T cells in Graves' hyperthyroidism and ophthalmopathy. Notes on the study in general: Separating ophthalmopathy from stable hyperthyroidism was achieved by a 13 V-J model. Also found in blood were most expanded thyroid clonotypes above 0.001.

Germline CDR1 reads KGHSH; CDR2 reads LQKENI. Between the trimmed V and J ends, which lost 3 bases and 7 bases, there was a span of 13 bases. This CDR3 region has 14 residues. Amplified TCR beta CDR3 regions came from RNA transcripts. TCR CDR3 regions were first amplified by RT-PCR with HTBI primers. TCRdb fed the multiplex PCR reads into MiXCR, producing one record per CDR3 protein. This table holds around 400,000 distinct CDR3 sequences, 25% found once. Fresh peripheral blood, about 10 ml of it, supplied the PBMCs. This clonotype was seen more than once but under ten times. Its antigen remains unknown.

The gene calls are TRBV18 and TRBJ2-4; tentative D call: TRBD1 (6 bases). Sequenced sample: blood. The TCR sequence derives from a man over 45 with Graves' hyperthyroidism. CDR3 sequence (DNA): TGTGCCAGCTCACCGGAACAGGGTTCCAACATTCAGTACTTC. The encoded protein is CASSPEQGSNIQYF.